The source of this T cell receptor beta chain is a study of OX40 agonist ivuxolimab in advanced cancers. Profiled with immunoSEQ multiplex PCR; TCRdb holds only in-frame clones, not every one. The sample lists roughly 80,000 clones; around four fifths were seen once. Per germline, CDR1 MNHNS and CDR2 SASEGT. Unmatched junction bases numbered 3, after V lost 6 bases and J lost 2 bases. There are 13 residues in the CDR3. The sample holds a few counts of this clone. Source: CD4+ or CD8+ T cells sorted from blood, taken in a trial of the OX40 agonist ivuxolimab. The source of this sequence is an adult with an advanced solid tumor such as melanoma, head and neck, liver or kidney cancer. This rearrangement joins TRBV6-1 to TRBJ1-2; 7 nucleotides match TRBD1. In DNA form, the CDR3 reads TGTGCCAGCAGCGGACAGGAAAACTATGGCTACACCTTC. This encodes CASSGQENYGYTF.